This is a list of T cell receptor beta chains from one sample in a study of blood T cell repertoires in COVID-19. Assay: immunoSEQ multiplex PCR; the TCRdb copy retains only in-frame clones and omits some. The data show 100,000 to 150,000 clones, 85% seen once. The sequenced sample consisted of peripheral blood. These receptors originate from an elderly woman with COVID-19, enrolled during active disease. The CDR3 runs from the conserved cysteine through the conserved F or W. The order of the fields is J gene, clone size, D gene, V gene, CDR3 protein, CDR3 DNA. A D gene is named only where the DNA matches it firmly. Part of the rows lack a size; the others show once, few, many or a class for expanded clones.

j_call: TRBJ2-5
clone_size: -
d_call: -
v_call: TRBV9
cdr3_aa: CASSSEETQYF
cdr3_nt: TGTGCCAGCAGCTCCGAAGAGACCCAGTACTTC

j_call: TRBJ2-2
clone_size: -
d_call: TRBD1
v_call: TRBV18
cdr3_aa: CASSSLQGALTGELFF
cdr3_nt: TGTGCCAGCTCATCATTACAGGGGGCTCTCACCGGGGAGCTGTTTTTT

j_call: TRBJ2-3
clone_size: -
d_call: TRBD2
v_call: TRBV6-2/TRBV6-3
cdr3_aa: CASSYSSSGRAGDTQYF
cdr3_nt: TGTGCCAGCAGTTACTCGAGTAGCGGGAGGGCCGGAGATACGCAGTATTTT

j_call: TRBJ2-1
clone_size: few
d_call: -
v_call: TRBV23-1
cdr3_aa: CASSQWTETYNEQFF
cdr3_nt: TGCGCCAGCAGTCAATGGACAGAGACATACAATGAGCAGTTCTTC

j_call: TRBJ1-1
clone_size: -
d_call: -
v_call: TRBV28
cdr3_aa: CASRSGAEAFF
cdr3_nt: TGTGCCAGCAGGTCAGGGGCTGAAGCTTTCTTT

j_call: TRBJ2-1
clone_size: -
d_call: TRBD2
v_call: TRBV19
cdr3_aa: CASSPPKTSGRGNEQFF
cdr3_nt: TGTGCCAGTAGTCCCCCCAAAACGAGCGGGAGGGGCAATGAGCAGTTCTTC

j_call: TRBJ1-3
clone_size: -
d_call: TRBD1
v_call: TRBV4-3
cdr3_aa: CASSQGTGAENTIYF
cdr3_nt: TGCGCCAGCAGCCAAGGGACAGGGGCCGAAAACACCATATATTTT

j_call: TRBJ2-3
clone_size: few
d_call: TRBD2
v_call: TRBV19
cdr3_aa: CASTGTPGLVGGTDTQYF
cdr3_nt: TGTGCCAGTACCGGGACCCCGGGACTAGTAGGGGGCACAGATACGCAGTATTTT

j_call: TRBJ2-1
clone_size: once
d_call: -
v_call: TRBV28
cdr3_aa: CASSLGGLSYNEQFF
cdr3_nt: TGTGCCAGCAGTTTAGGCGGCCTCTCCTACAATGAGCAGTTCTTC

j_call: TRBJ2-5
clone_size: -
d_call: TRBD2
v_call: TRBV2
cdr3_aa: CASNGGLEAQETQYF
cdr3_nt: TGTGCCAGCAACGGGGGACTAGAGGCCCAAGAGACCCAGTACTTC

j_call: TRBJ1-2
clone_size: -
d_call: -
v_call: TRBV5-4
cdr3_aa: CASSLGGGLGYGYTF
cdr3_nt: TGTGCCAGCAGCTTGGGTGGAGGGCTGGGATATGGCTACACCTTC

j_call: TRBJ2-4
clone_size: -
d_call: TRBD2
v_call: TRBV7-9
cdr3_aa: CASRPPAGEEKNIQYF
cdr3_nt: TGTGCCAGCAGACCCCCGGCGGGGGAGGAGAAAAACATTCAGTACTTC

j_call: TRBJ2-7
clone_size: -
d_call: -
v_call: TRBV28
cdr3_aa: CASRGGRRLNEQYF
cdr3_nt: TGTGCCAGCAGAGGAGGGAGACGACTCAACGAGCAGTACTTC

j_call: TRBJ1-2
clone_size: -
d_call: TRBD1
v_call: TRBV5-5
cdr3_aa: CASSFGGTGLLDTF
cdr3_nt: TGTGCCAGCAGCTTCGGTGGGACAGGGCTTCTCGACACCTTC